The rows below give T cell receptor beta chains drawn from one sample of a study of cytomegalovirus exposure and HLA in healthy donors. Produced via immunoSEQ multiplex PCR; TCRdb's table is partial and in-frame only. The sample shows about 170,000 clones, roughly 80% of them seen only once. The sequenced material came from PBMCs. The receptor source for this set is a male donor in good health and CMV-seronegative. Each CDR3 is given with its conserved first and last residue. Fields, in order: V gene, CDR3 length, J gene, clone size, D gene, CDR3 DNA, CDR3 protein. D genes are given only for firm matches. For some rows the clone size is stated as once, few or many, or as a class when expanded; others skip it.

V gene: TRBV5-1; CDR3 length: 16; J gene: TRBJ2-5; clone size: once; D gene: TRBD1; CDR3 DNA: TGCGCCAGCAGCTTGGCCGCTAGGGGGCGTGGAGAGACCCAGTACTTC; CDR3 protein: CASSLAARGRGETQYF
V gene: TRBV7-2; CDR3 length: 16; J gene: TRBJ2-2; clone size: -; D gene: TRBD2; CDR3 DNA: TGTGCCAGCCGTCTAGCGGGGGGCCAGAACACCGGGGAGCTGTTTTTT; CDR3 protein: CASRLAGGQNTGELFF
V gene: TRBV7-2; CDR3 length: 14; J gene: TRBJ2-7; clone size: -; D gene: -; CDR3 DNA: TGTGCCAGCAGGAATCCGGGACACACCTACGAGCAGTACTTC; CDR3 protein: CASRNPGHTYEQYF
V gene: TRBV7-6; CDR3 length: 12; J gene: TRBJ2-2; clone size: -; D gene: -; CDR3 DNA: TGTGCCAGCAGCTTAGCTTCGGGAATCCTGTTTTTT; CDR3 protein: CASSLASGILFF
V gene: TRBV4-2; CDR3 length: 15; J gene: TRBJ2-1; clone size: few; D gene: TRBD1; CDR3 DNA: TGTGCCAGCAGCCCCGGGACAGGGTGGCCCCCAGAGCAGTTCTTC; CDR3 protein: CASSPGTGWPPEQFF
V gene: TRBV6-1; CDR3 length: 16; J gene: TRBJ1-4; clone size: -; D gene: -; CDR3 DNA: TGTGCCAGCAGTAAAGTCCTATCAGACAAGAATGAAAAACTGTTTTTT; CDR3 protein: CASSKVLSDKNEKLFF
V gene: TRBV30; CDR3 length: 13; J gene: TRBJ2-7; clone size: -; D gene: -; CDR3 DNA: TGTGCCTGGACCCCCGGGGGCTCCTACGAGCAGTACTTC; CDR3 protein: CAWTPGGSYEQYF
V gene: TRBV27; CDR3 length: 14; J gene: TRBJ2-7; clone size: -; D gene: TRBD2; CDR3 DNA: TGTGCCAGCAAGCCTAGCGGGAACTCCTACGAGCAGTACTTC; CDR3 protein: CASKPSGNSYEQYF
V gene: TRBV6-6; CDR3 length: 14; J gene: TRBJ1-1; clone size: -; D gene: -; CDR3 DNA: TGTGGCACGTCAGGCGTGACGACGAACACTGAAGCTTTCTTT; CDR3 protein: CGTSGVTTNTEAFF
V gene: TRBV6-6; CDR3 length: 15; J gene: TRBJ2-3; clone size: once; D gene: TRBD1; CDR3 DNA: TGTGCCAGCAGTGGCCGGACAGGGGGCACAGATACGCAGTATTTT; CDR3 protein: CASSGRTGGTDTQYF
V gene: TRBV9; CDR3 length: 17; J gene: TRBJ1-6; clone size: -; D gene: -; CDR3 DNA: TGTGCCAGCAGCCAAACTAGGGCTTTGACACCAGAACTCCCCCTCCACTTT; CDR3 protein: CASSQTRALTPELPLHF
V gene: TRBV28; CDR3 length: 14; J gene: TRBJ2-1; clone size: -; D gene: -; CDR3 DNA: TGTGCCAGCAGTCTACCCCGAAAGTACAATGAGCAGTTCTTC; CDR3 protein: CASSLPRKYNEQFF
V gene: TRBV7-6; CDR3 length: 16; J gene: TRBJ2-7; clone size: once; D gene: TRBD2; CDR3 DNA: TGTGCCAGCAGCTCCCGGGCTAGCGGGAGTATCTACGAGCAGTACTTC; CDR3 protein: CASSSRASGSIYEQYF
V gene: TRBV27; CDR3 length: 15; J gene: TRBJ2-7; clone size: -; D gene: -; CDR3 DNA: TGTGCCAGCAGGCTTAGGACAGAGATCTCCTACGAGCAGTACTTC; CDR3 protein: CASRLRTEISYEQYF
V gene: TRBV5-1; CDR3 length: 14; J gene: TRBJ1-1; clone size: -; D gene: -; CDR3 DNA: TGCGCCAGCAGCTTGGGGGGGGGAAGCACTGAAGCTTTCTTT; CDR3 protein: CASSLGGGSTEAFF
V gene: TRBV10-3; CDR3 length: 15; J gene: TRBJ2-3; clone size: -; D gene: TRBD1; CDR3 DNA: TGTGCCATCAGTGAGTCGACCACAGGGGCAGATACGCAGTATTTT; CDR3 protein: CAISESTTGADTQYF